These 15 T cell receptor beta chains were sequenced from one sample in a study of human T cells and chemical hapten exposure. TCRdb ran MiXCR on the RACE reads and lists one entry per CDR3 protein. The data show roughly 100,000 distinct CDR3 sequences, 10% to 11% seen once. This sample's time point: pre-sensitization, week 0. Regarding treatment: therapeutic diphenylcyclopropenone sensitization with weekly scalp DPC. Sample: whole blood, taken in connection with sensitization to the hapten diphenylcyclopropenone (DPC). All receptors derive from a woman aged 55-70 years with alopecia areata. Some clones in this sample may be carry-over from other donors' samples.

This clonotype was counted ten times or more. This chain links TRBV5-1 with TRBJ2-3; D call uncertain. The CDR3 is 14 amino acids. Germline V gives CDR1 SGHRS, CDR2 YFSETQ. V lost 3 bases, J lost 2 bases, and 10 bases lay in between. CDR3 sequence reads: CASSYWAITDTQYF. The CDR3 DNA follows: TGCGCCAGCAGCTACTGGGCCATCACAGATACGCAGTATTTT.

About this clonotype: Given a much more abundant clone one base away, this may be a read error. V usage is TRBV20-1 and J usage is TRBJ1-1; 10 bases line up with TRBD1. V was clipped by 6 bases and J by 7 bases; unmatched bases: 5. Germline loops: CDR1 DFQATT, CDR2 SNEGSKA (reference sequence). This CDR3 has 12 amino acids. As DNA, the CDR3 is TGCAGTGCCGGGACAGGGGTCCTTGAAGCTTTCTTT. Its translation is CSAGTGVLEAFF.

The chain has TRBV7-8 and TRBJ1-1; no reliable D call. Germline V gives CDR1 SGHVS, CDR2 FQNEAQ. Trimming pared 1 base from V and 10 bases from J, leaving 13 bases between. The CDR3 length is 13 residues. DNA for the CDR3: TGTGCCAGCAGCTTAGAGCGACAACTTGGAGCTTTCTTT. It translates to CASSLERQLGAFF.

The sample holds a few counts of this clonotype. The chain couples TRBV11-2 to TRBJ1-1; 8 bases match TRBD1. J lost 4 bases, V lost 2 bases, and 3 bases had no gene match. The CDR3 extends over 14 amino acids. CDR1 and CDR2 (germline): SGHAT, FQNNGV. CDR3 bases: TGTGCCAGCAGCTTATGGCAGGGGGCCACTGAAGCTTTCTTT. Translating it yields CASSLWQGATEAFF. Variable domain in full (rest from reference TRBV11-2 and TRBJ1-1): EAGVAQSPRYKIIEKRQSVAFWCNPISGHATLYWYQQILGQGPKLLIQFQNNGVVDDSQLPKDRFSAERLKGVDSTLKIQPAKLEDSAVYLCASSLWQGATEAFFGQGTRLTVV.

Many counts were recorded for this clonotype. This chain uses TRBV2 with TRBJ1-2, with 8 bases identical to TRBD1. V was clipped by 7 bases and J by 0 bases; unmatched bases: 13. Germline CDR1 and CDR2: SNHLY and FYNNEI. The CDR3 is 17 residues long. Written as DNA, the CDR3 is TGTGCCAGCATCGGCCGACAGGGGCTGGGAGCTAACTATGGCTACACCTTC. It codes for CASIGRQGLGANYGYTF.

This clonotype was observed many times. The CDR3 loop reads CASSWGMERLQEQFF. The CDR3 bases are TGTGCCAGCAGCTGGGGGATGGAGCGGCTTCAGGAGCAGTTCTTC. The genes are TRBV5-5 and TRBJ2-1; D might be TRBD1 or TRBD2, each matching 5 bases. Germline V gene sequence: CDR1 SGHKS, CDR2 YYEKEE (reference sequence). V lost 3 bases, J lost 10 bases, and 20 bases lay in between. This CDR3 has 15 amino acids.

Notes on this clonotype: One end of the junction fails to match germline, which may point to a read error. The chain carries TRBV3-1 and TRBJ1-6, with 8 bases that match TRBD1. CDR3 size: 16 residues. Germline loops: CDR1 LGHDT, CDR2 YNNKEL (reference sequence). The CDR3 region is CASSQGTGRISSPLHF. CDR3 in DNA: TGTGCCAGCAGCCAAGGGACAGGGAGGATTAGTTCACCCCTCCATTTT. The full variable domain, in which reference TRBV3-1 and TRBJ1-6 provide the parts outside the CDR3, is DTAVSQTPKYLVTQMGNDKSIKCEQNLGHDTMYWYKQDSKKFLKIMFSYNNKELIINETVPNRFSPKSPDKAHLNLHINSLELGDSAVYFCASSQGTGRISSPLHFGNGTRLTVT.

The CDR3: CARGPGQGILEGQPQHF. CDR3 sequence (DNA): TGCGCCAGAGGACCGGGACAGGGTATCTTGGAGGGTCAGCCCCAGCATTTT. The chain uses TRBV5-1 and TRBJ1-5; 9 bases are a match to TRBD1. V shed 8 bases and J 6 bases; nucleotides not matched to a gene: 18. This CDR3 is 17 amino acids long. CDR1 is SGHRS, CDR2 YFSETQ, per germline.

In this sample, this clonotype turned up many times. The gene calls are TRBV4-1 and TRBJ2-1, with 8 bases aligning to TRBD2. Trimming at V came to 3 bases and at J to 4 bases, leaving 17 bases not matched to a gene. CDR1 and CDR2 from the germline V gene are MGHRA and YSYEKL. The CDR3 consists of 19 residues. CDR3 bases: TGCGCCAGCAGCCAGGGACTAACCTTACTAGCGGAACAATACAATGAGCAGTTCTTC. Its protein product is CASSQGLTLLAEQYNEQFF.

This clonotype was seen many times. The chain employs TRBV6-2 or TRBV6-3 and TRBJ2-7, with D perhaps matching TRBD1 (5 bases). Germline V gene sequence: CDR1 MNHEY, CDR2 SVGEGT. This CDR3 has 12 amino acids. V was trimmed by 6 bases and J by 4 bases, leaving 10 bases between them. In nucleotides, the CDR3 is TGTGCCAGCAGACGAGACAGATACGAGCAGTACTTC. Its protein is CASRRDRYEQYF.

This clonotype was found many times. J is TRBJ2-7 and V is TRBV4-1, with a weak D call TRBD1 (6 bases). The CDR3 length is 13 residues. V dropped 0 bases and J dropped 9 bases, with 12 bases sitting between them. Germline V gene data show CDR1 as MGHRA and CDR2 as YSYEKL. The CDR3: CASSQDGRGGQYF. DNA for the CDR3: TGCGCCAGCAGCCAAGATGGCAGGGGCGGGCAGTACTTC.

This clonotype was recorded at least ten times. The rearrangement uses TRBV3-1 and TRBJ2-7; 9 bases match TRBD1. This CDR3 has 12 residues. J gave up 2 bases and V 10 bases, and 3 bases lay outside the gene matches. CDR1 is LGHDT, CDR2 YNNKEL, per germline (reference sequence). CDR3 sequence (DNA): TGTGCCACAGGACAGGGGACCTACGAGCAGTACTTC. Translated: CATGQGTYEQYF.

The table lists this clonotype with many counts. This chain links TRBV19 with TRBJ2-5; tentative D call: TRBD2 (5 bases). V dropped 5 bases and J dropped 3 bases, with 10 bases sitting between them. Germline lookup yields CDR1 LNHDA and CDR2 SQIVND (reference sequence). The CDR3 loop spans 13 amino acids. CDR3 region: CASSSGGEETQYF. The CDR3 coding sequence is TGTGCCAGTAGTTCAGGAGGTGAAGAGACCCAGTACTTC.

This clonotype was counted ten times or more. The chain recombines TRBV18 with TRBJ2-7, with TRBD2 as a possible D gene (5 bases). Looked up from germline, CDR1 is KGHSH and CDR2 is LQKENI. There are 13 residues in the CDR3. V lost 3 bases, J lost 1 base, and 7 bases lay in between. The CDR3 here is CASSPGESYEQYF. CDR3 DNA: TGTGCCAGCTCACCCGGGGAGTCCTACGAGCAGTACTTC.

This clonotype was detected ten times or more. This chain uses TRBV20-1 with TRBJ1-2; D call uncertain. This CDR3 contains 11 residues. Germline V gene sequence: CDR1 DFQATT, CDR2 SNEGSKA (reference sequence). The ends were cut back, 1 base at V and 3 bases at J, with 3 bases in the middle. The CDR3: CSARVHYGYTF. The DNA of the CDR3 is TGCAGTGCTAGAGTCCACTATGGCTACACCTTC.